This TCR beta chain was identified during a study of control samples from healthy donors and cancer patients. Produced via immunoSEQ multiplex PCR; TCRdb's table is partial and in-frame only. The data hold roughly 400,000 clones, with 90% observed a single time. This CDR3 has 17 residues. After removal of 5 bases from V and 2 bases from J, the junction contained 6 bases not matched to a gene. Germline CDR1 is LNHDA and CDR2 is SQIVND (reference sequence). This sequence originates from a man aged 35-49 years with head and neck cancer. Sample: PBMCs. The chain couples TRBV19 to TRBJ2-3; 14 positions match TRBD2. CDR3 amino acids: CASSSGTSGRTTDTQYF. DNA for the CDR3: TGTGCCAGTAGTTCGGGGACTAGCGGGAGAACCACAGATACGCAGTATTTT.